These T cell receptor beta chains were read from a single sample in a study of response to subunit inactivated influenza vaccine. MiXCR, run by TCRdb on the RT-PCR reads, gives a single entry per CDR3 protein. The data contain 550,000 to 800,000 distinct CDR3 sequences, over 11% of them singletons. The sample here was PBMCs from blood, taken roughly 2 weeks before vaccination. These receptor sequences come from a man between 45 and 60 years old who received an inactivated influenza vaccine. Both conserved end residues are part of each CDR3. The D gene is left open where the match is weak. The listing skips clone size in some rows; elsewhere it reads once, few, many or a size class.

J,V,D,size,CDR3,DNA
TRBJ2-7,TRBV4-2,TRBD2,NA,CASSLSSGRNEQYF,TGTGCCAGCAGCCTTTCTAGCGGGAGAAACGAGCAGTACTTC
TRBJ1-4,TRBV28,NA,many,CASSQDIFNEKLFF,TGTGCCAGCAGTCAGGACATCTTTAATGAAAAACTGTTTTTT
TRBJ2-2,TRBV6-1,NA,few,CASSEWEAHTGELFF,TGTGCCAGCAGTGAGTGGGAAGCCCACACCGGGGAGCTGTTTTTT
TRBJ2-1,TRBV18,TRBD1,few,CASSPRGDRGFYNEQFF,TGTGCCAGCTCACCACGGGGGGACAGGGGATTTTACAATGAGCAGTTCTTC
TRBJ2-4,TRBV5-6,NA,few,CASPLLTSQIGAKNIQYF,TGTGCCAGCCCCCTCTTAACCTCCCAGATCGGCGCCAAAAACATTCAGTACTTC
TRBJ1-1,TRBV12-5,TRBD1,NA,CASAYGTGRTEAFF,TGTGCTAGTGCCTATGGGACAGGGCGCACTGAAGCTTTCTTT
TRBJ2-4,TRBV4-3,NA,NA,CASSARLEHIQYF,TGCGCCAGCAGCGCCCGACTAGAACACATTCAGTACTTC
TRBJ2-3,TRBV24-1,TRBD2,few,CATSESSLAVGVDTQYF,TGTGCCACCAGTGAATCATCACTAGCGGTGGGGGTAGATACGCAGTATTTT
TRBJ2-3,TRBV3-1,TRBD2,NA,CASSPGLAESTDTQYF,TGTGCCAGCAGCCCGGGACTAGCGGAGAGCACAGATACGCAGTATTTT
TRBJ2-3,TRBV11-1,NA,few,CASSGSDRGRTSPSTDTQYF,TGTGCCAGCAGCGGATCGGACAGGGGCAGGACTAGCCCTAGCACAGATACGCAGTATTTT
TRBJ2-7,TRBV28,TRBD1,few,CASKTSRQGREQYF,TGTGCCAGCAAAACCTCTAGACAGGGAAGAGAGCAGTACTTC
TRBJ2-5,TRBV5-4,NA,many,CASSWVKEAETQYF,TGTGCCAGCAGCTGGGTAAAAGAGGCAGAGACCCAGTACTTC
TRBJ2-3,TRBV12-3/TRBV12-4,NA,once,CASSFPGPTDTQYF,TGTGCCAGCAGTTTTCCGGGGCCCACCGATACGCAGTATTTT
TRBJ1-1,TRBV6-2/TRBV6-3,NA,NA,CASSSPSYRAEDINLLGNTEAFF,TGTGCCAGCAGTTCACCCTCATATAGGGCGGAGGATATCAACTTATTGGGGAACACTGAAGCTTTCTTT
TRBJ1-2,TRBV2,NA,few,CASSDGQEYYYGYTF,TGTGCCAGCAGCGACGGACAAGAGTATTACTATGGCTACACCTTC
TRBJ2-7,TRBV4-2,TRBD2,few,CASSQGTSGRGEQYF,TGTGCCAGCAGCCAAGGAACTAGCGGGAGGGGCGAGCAGTACTTC
TRBJ1-3,TRBV7-2,NA,NA,CASSLRSGPSGNTIYF,TGTGCCAGCAGCTTAAGATCAGGGCCCTCTGGAAACACCATATATTTT
TRBJ2-5,TRBV20-1,NA,NA,CSTRRGGPDQYF,TGCAGTACCCGCCGTGGGGGACCGGACCAGTACTTC
TRBJ2-3,TRBV7-2,NA,few,CASSFIPSSTDTQYF,TGTGCCAGCAGCTTTATCCCTTCTAGCACAGATACGCAGTATTTT
TRBJ1-3,TRBV11-2,NA,NA,CASSHPSSGNTIYF,TGTGCCAGCAGCCACCCTAGCTCTGGAAACACCATATATTTT
TRBJ2-7,TRBV6-2/TRBV6-3,NA,few,CASSFGPTSYEQYF,TGTGCCAGCAGTTTCGGGCCGACCTCCTACGAGCAGTACTTC
TRBJ1-5,TRBV5-4,NA,few,CASSLGKSRDYQPQHF,TGTGCCAGCAGCCTGGGGAAGAGCAGGGATTATCAGCCCCAGCATTTT
TRBJ2-3,TRBV20-1,NA,many,CSASSTNRDTQYF,TGCAGTGCCAGCAGTACTAACAGGGATACGCAGTATTTT
TRBJ2-7,TRBV6-1,NA,few,CASSAEVRGYEQYF,TGTGCCAGCAGTGCTGAAGTCAGGGGATACGAGCAGTACTTC
TRBJ2-7,TRBV4-2,TRBD2,many,CASSQEGLASEQYF,TGTGCCAGCAGCCAAGAGGGACTAGCGAGCGAGCAGTACTTC
TRBJ1-3,TRBV29-1,NA,NA,CSALIGRRSGNTIYF,TGCAGCGCACTAATAGGCAGGAGGTCTGGAAACACCATATATTTT
TRBJ2-7,TRBV29-1,NA,NA,CSVEGLNSYEQYF,TGCAGCGTTGAAGGTCTTAACTCCTACGAGCAGTACTTC
TRBJ2-7,TRBV29-1,TRBD2,NA,CSVEFFNSGRPYEQYF,TGCAGCGTTGAATTTTTCAATAGCGGGCGGCCCTACGAGCAGTACTTC
TRBJ2-1,TRBV20-1,TRBD2,NA,CSARGTSGGYNEQFF,TGCAGTGCTAGGGGCACTAGCGGGGGCTACAATGAGCAGTTCTTC
TRBJ2-2,TRBV18,TRBD1,NA,CASSLVGTGSTGELFF,TGTGCCAGCTCCCTAGTCGGGACAGGATCCACCGGGGAGCTGTTTTTT
TRBJ1-1,TRBV21-1,NA,few,CASSKEDIANTEAFF,TGTGCCAGCAGCAAAGAGGACATCGCGAACACTGAAGCTTTCTTT
TRBJ1-1,TRBV25-1,NA,many,CASRGQNTEAFF,TGTGCCAGCAGGGGGCAAAACACTGAAGCTTTCTTT
TRBJ2-3,TRBV4-3,TRBD1,NA,CASSQDLTGGSADTQYF,TGCGCCAGCAGCCAAGACCTAACAGGGGGCAGCGCAGATACGCAGTATTTT
TRBJ2-6,TRBV9,TRBD1,many,CASSDRQGAGANVLTF,TGTGCCAGCAGCGATCGACAGGGAGCTGGGGCCAACGTCCTGACTTTC
TRBJ2-2,TRBV3-1,TRBD2,NA,CASSLSGGVTGELFF,TGTGCCAGCAGCCTTAGCGGGGGGGTGACCGGGGAGCTGTTTTTT
TRBJ2-7,TRBV29-1,NA,many,CSVSGGVRNEQYF,TGCAGCGTATCAGGAGGGGTCAGGAACGAGCAGTACTTC
TRBJ2-7,TRBV3-1,NA,many,CASSDYVSYEQYF,TGTGCCAGCAGCGATTATGTCTCCTACGAGCAGTACTTC
TRBJ2-5,TRBV20-1,TRBD2,few,CSAISGSPETQYF,TGCAGTGCGATTAGCGGGAGTCCAGAGACCCAGTACTTC
TRBJ2-5,TRBV29-1,NA,NA,CSVGFRETQYF,TGCAGCGTTGGGTTCCGTGAGACCCAGTACTTC
TRBJ1-2,TRBV20-1,NA,many,CSARRLRDYGYTF,TGCAGTGCCAGGCGACTAAGGGACTATGGCTACACCTTC
TRBJ2-1,TRBV4-3,NA,few,CASSQTSRVGEFF,TGCGCCAGCAGCCAGACCTCCAGGGTGGGGGAGTTCTTC